The clone carrying this T cell receptor beta chain was seen more than once but under ten times. Its target is not known. The Oncomine TCR Beta short-read assay generated sequence data from the DNA of cultured CD4+ T cells. Investigators isolated genomic DNA from cultured CD4+ T cells. MiXCR, run by TCRdb on the PCR reads, gives a single entry per CDR3 protein. The sample records around 11,000 distinct CDR3 sequences, about two fifths being singletons. The data originate from a study of vaccination and CD4 T cells after COVID-19. Study-wide background: Two Hispanic individuals were among six male and four female convalescent patients.

Documented treatment: approximately 11-day PBMC culture with coronavirus spike peptide pools or control peptides (ViraFEST assay). Those CD4+ T cells from the unexposed donor predate the COVID-19 pandemic (2011-2018). The clonotype comes from a human donor in good health. The material sequenced was CD4+ T cells from blood, cultured in vitro.

The CDR3 sequence: CASSQQGRGYTF. The CDR3 DNA is TGTGCCAGCAGTCAACAGGGTCGAGGCTACACCTTC. This chain links TRBV25-1 with TRBJ1-2; D may be TRBD1 (6 bases). This CDR3 has 12 residues. Trimming left V 5 bases short and J 8 bases short, with 12 bases between. Germline V lookup: CDR1 MGHDK, CDR2 SYGVNS.